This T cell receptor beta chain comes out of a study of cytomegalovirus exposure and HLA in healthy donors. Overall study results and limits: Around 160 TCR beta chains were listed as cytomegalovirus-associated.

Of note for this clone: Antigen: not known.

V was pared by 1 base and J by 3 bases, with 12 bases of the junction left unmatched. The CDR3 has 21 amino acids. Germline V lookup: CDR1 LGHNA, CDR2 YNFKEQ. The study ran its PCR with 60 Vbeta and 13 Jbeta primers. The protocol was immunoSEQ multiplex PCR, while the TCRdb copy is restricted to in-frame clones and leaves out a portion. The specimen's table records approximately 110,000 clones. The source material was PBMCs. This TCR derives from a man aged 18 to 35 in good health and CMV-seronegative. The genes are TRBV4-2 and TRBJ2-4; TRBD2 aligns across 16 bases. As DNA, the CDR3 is TGTGCCAGCAGCCAAGGACCGGGACTAGCGGGAGGGCCGGTAGGCAAAAACATTCAGTACTTC. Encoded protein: CASSQGPGLAGGPVGKNIQYF.